The rows below give T cell receptor beta chains drawn from one sample of a study of cytomegalovirus exposure and HLA in healthy donors. Libraries were prepared by immunoSEQ multiplex PCR; TCRdb keeps only in-frame clonotypes and omits some of them. The profile shows about 140,000 clones, 65% to 90% of them singletons. The sequenced sample consisted of PBMCs. These receptors originate from a female donor in good health and CMV-seronegative. Both conserved end residues are part of each CDR3. The D gene is left open where the match is weak. Not every row has a clone size; where given, it reads once, few, many or a size class.

j_call	clone_size	cdr3_length	v_call	d_call	cdr3_aa	cdr3_nt
TRBJ1-5	-	13	TRBV2	TRBD1	CASTLTGGQPQHF	TGTGCCAGCACCTTAACAGGGGGCCAGCCCCAGCATTTT
TRBJ1-3	-	14	TRBV19	-	CATRGTVSGNTIYF	TGTGCCACGAGGGGGACCGTCTCTGGAAACACCATATATTTT
TRBJ2-7	-	12	TRBV27	-	CASSLGAGEQYF	TGTGCCAGCAGTTTAGGGGCTGGCGAGCAGTACTTC
TRBJ2-1	-	15	TRBV5-4	-	CASSFPRGTYNEQFF	TGTGCCAGCAGCTTTCCCAGGGGCACCTACAATGAGCAGTTCTTC
TRBJ2-1	-	15	TRBV5-1	TRBD2	CASSWGGGSYNEQFF	TGCGCCAGCAGCTGGGGCGGGGGGTCCTACAATGAGCAGTTCTTC
TRBJ2-3	-	11	TRBV7-9	-	CAGTGVDTQYF	TGTGCCGGAACAGGAGTGGATACGCAGTATTTT
TRBJ1-2	-	14	TRBV7-9	-	CASSLVAGDGGYTF	TGTGCCAGCAGCTTAGTGGCAGGGGATGGTGGCTACACCTTC
TRBJ1-2	-	15	TRBV27	-	CASSFTGPLNYGYTF	TGTGCCAGCAGTTTCACTGGGCCACTCAACTATGGCTACACCTTC
TRBJ2-1	-	17	TRBV4-2	TRBD2	CASSQDPTSGPQGEQFF	TGTGCCAGCAGCCAAGATCCGACTAGCGGACCTCAGGGTGAGCAGTTCTTC
TRBJ2-3	-	15	TRBV19	TRBD1	CASSPSGTGPDTQYF	TGTGCCAGTAGTCCATCCGGGACAGGTCCTGATACGCAGTATTTT
TRBJ2-2	-	15	TRBV6-5	TRBD1	CASRQDREFNGELFF	TGTGCCAGCAGGCAGGACAGGGAATTTAACGGGGAGCTGTTTTTT
TRBJ2-3	-	17	TRBV27	TRBD2	CASSSRLAGIGADTQYF	TGTGCCAGCAGTTCCCGACTAGCGGGAATAGGAGCAGATACGCAGTATTTT
TRBJ1-5	-	15	TRBV5-5	-	CASSLVGARGQPQHF	TGTGCCAGCAGCTTGGTGGGGGCAAGGGGGCAGCCCCAGCATTTT
TRBJ1-4	-	15	TRBV4-1	-	CASSQDYAGREKLFF	TGCGCCAGCAGCCAAGACTACGCAGGGAGGGAAAAACTGTTTTTT
TRBJ2-7	few	16	TRBV10-3	TRBD2	CAISEALAGGSDEQYF	TGTGCCATCAGTGAGGCGTTAGCGGGAGGGTCTGATGAGCAGTACTTC
TRBJ1-4	once	13	TRBV18	-	CASSPGLGEKLFF	TGTGCCAGCTCACCGGGCCTTGGTGAAAAACTGTTTTTT
TRBJ2-3	few	14	TRBV29-1	-	CSVDNPQGTDTQYF	TGCAGCGTCGACAATCCCCAGGGGACAGATACGCAGTATTTT
TRBJ2-7	-	15	TRBV25-1	-	CASSSRLDPPYEQYF	TGTGCCAGCAGTTCCCGACTAGATCCGCCTTACGAGCAGTACTTC
TRBJ2-7	-	16	TRBV28	TRBD1	CASSLLATGGFHEQYF	TGTGCCAGCAGTTTGCTGGCAACAGGGGGCTTCCACGAGCAGTACTTC
TRBJ2-1	-	16	TRBV5-1	TRBD2	CASSLLLAATYNEQFF	TGCGCCAGCAGCTTGTTACTAGCGGCGACCTACAATGAGCAGTTCTTC
TRBJ1-2	-	12	TRBV6-1	-	CAGHDENYGYTF	TGTGCCGGACATGACGAGAACTATGGCTACACCTTC
TRBJ2-7	-	16	TRBV5-4	TRBD2	CASSLYKRGGFYEQYF	TGTGCCAGCAGCTTGTATAAGCGGGGCGGTTTCTACGAGCAGTACTTC
TRBJ1-1	-	14	TRBV6-1	-	CASSELAGSTEAFF	TGTGCCAGCAGTGAATTGGCGGGCTCCACTGAAGCTTTCTTT
TRBJ2-5	-	15	TRBV27	-	CASSNSGTPSETQYF	TGTGCCAGCAGTAATTCCGGGACACCATCGGAGACCCAGTACTTC
TRBJ1-1	-	13	TRBV14	-	CASSPRTNTEAFF	TGTGCCAGCAGCCCGAGAACGAACACTGAAGCTTTCTTT
TRBJ1-4	-	15	TRBV5-1	-	CASSPTGSTNEKLFF	TGCGCCAGCAGCCCGACAGGCTCAACTAATGAAAAACTGTTTTTT
TRBJ2-7	-	14	TRBV2	-	CASSEAGAVYEQYF	TGTGCCAGCAGTGAAGCGGGAGCCGTCTACGAGCAGTACTTC
TRBJ2-7	-	14	TRBV5-1	TRBD2	CASSLTSVGHEQYF	TGCGCCAGCAGCCTCACTAGCGTGGGCCACGAGCAGTACTTC
TRBJ2-7	-	14	TRBV27	TRBD1	CASSPGTALYEQYF	TGTGCCAGCAGTCCCGGGACAGCCCTCTACGAGCAGTACTTC
TRBJ2-5	-	14	TRBV7-9	TRBD2	CASRIGTTQETQYF	TGTGCCAGCAGAATCGGGACTACCCAAGAGACCCAGTACTTC
TRBJ1-5	-	14	TRBV27	-	CASSPRGRGVAQHF	TGTGCCAGCAGTCCTCGCGGGCGGGGGGTAGCCCAGCATTTT
TRBJ1-2	few	16	TRBV7-2	TRBD1	CASSPRPGQGGGGYTF	TGTGCCAGCAGCCCACGACCGGGACAGGGAGGTGGGGGCTACACCTTC
TRBJ2-5	-	15	TRBV29-1	TRBD1	CSVETQGALGETQYF	TGCAGCGTTGAAACACAGGGGGCTTTGGGAGAGACCCAGTACTTC
TRBJ1-5	once	17	TRBV28	-	CASSSRFSQIRGQPQHF	TGTGCCAGCAGTTCGAGGTTTTCACAAATAAGGGGTCAGCCCCAGCATTTT
TRBJ1-2	-	15	TRBV6-1	-	CASSENRDLNYGYTF	TGTGCCAGCAGTGAAAACAGAGACCTTAACTATGGCTACACCTTC
TRBJ2-7	-	15	TRBV4-1	TRBD1	CASSVPGQGAGEQYF	TGCGCCAGCAGCGTCCCAGGACAGGGGGCGGGAGAGCAGTACTTC
TRBJ2-1	once	11	TRBV5-1	-	CASSLGAEQFF	TGCGCCAGCAGCTTGGGGGCTGAGCAGTTCTTC
TRBJ2-7	-	13	TRBV6-5	-	CASSYAQAVEQYF	TGTGCCAGCAGTTACGCACAGGCAGTCGAGCAGTACTTC
TRBJ2-2	-	13	TRBV6-1	-	CASRTGNTGELFF	TGTGCCAGCAGGACAGGGAACACCGGGGAGCTGTTTTTT
TRBJ1-1	-	14	TRBV14	-	CASRTGHLNTEAFF	TGTGCCAGCAGAACGGGACACCTGAACACTGAAGCTTTCTTT
TRBJ2-7	once	13	TRBV28	-	CASSPSSSYEQYF	TGTGCCAGCAGTCCTTCTAGCTCCTACGAGCAGTACTTC
TRBJ1-5	-	20	TRBV7-3	TRBD1	CASSSRQGAYPGRGNQPQHF	TGTGCCAGCAGCTCTAGACAGGGCGCCTATCCCGGGCGGGGCAATCAGCCCCAGCATTTT